The 5 T cell receptor beta chains given below trace back to one sample, sequenced in a study of beta chain features in type 1 diabetes. Points from the study as a whole: Shortening that was moderate but significant affected the TCRB CDR3s of Type 1 diabetes patients in all four CD4+ subsets.

Investigators reverse transcribed all isolated RNA, so they sequenced expressed TCRB transcripts. Using immunoSEQ multiplex PCR, the repertoire was profiled, and TCRdb retains in-frame clones only, with some absent. The repertoire includes around 690,000 clones, under 15% of them detected once, and more than 0.1% sits in the top ten. These receptors have no identified antigens. Sample: naive CD4+ T cells from blood. The receptors were sampled from a man aged 25-45 years with type 1 diabetes.

This clone appeared a few times. The V call is TRBV2, the J call TRBJ1-6, with D maybe TRBD1 (5 bases). Germline V gene lookup returns CDR1 SNHLY and CDR2 FYNNEI. The CDR3 sequence is 15 residues long. V lost 2 bases to trimming and J lost 8 bases, with 13 bases between them. CDR3 protein: CASSELGARDSPLHF. For the CDR3, the DNA is TGTGCCAGCAGTGAACTCGGGGCGAGGGATTCACCCCTCCACTTT.

This chain uses TRBV7-9 with TRBJ2-5; possibly TRBD1 for D (6 bases). Trimming shortened V by 5 bases and J by 4 bases, and 11 bases separated the two germline ends. This CDR3 has 13 amino acids. Per the germline V gene, CDR1 is SEHNR and CDR2 is FQNEAQ (reference sequence). The CDR3 is CASSVGHRETQYF. In nucleotides, the CDR3 is TGTGCCAGCAGCGTGGGACACCGAGAGACCCAGTACTTC.

This sequence joins TRBV2 and TRBJ1-6; D gene uncertain. Germline lookup yields CDR1 SNHLY and CDR2 FYNNEI. The CDR3 totals 15 residues. Trimming took 5 bases from V and 6 from J, leaving 14 bases between them. The CDR3 reads CASSRPEPPNSPLHF. The CDR3 DNA follows: TGTGCCAGCAGTCGGCCGGAGCCGCCTAATTCACCCCTCCACTTT. The variable domain in full, completed from reference TRBV2 and TRBJ1-6, reads EPEVTQTPSHQVTQMGQEVILRCVPISNHLYFYWYRQILGQKVEFLVSFYNNEISEKSEIFDDQFSVERPDGSNFTLKIRSTKLEDSAMYFCASSRPEPPNSPLHFGNGTRLTVT.

The sample holds a few counts of this clone. The V gene is TRBV6-5, the J gene TRBJ1-2, with 7 nucleotides matching TRBD1. The CDR3 is 14 residues long. The germline V gene has CDR1 MNHEY and CDR2 SVGAGI. Unmatched junction bases numbered 5, after V lost 4 bases and J lost 3 bases. CDR3 amino acids: CASSLQGLDYGYTF. The CDR3 DNA sequence: TGTGCCAGCAGTTTACAGGGGTTGGACTATGGCTACACCTTC.

The rearrangement joins TRBV2 to TRBJ2-1; the D is unclear. This CDR3 spans 12 amino acids. V lost 7 bases, J lost 8 bases, and 12 bases lay in between. Germline loops: CDR1 SNHLY, CDR2 FYNNEI. The CDR3 loop is CASTLSGDEQFF. In DNA, the CDR3 is TGTGCCAGCACCCTGAGTGGCGATGAGCAGTTCTTC. Using reference TRBV2 and TRBJ2-1 for the parts outside the CDR3, the full variable domain is EPEVTQTPSHQVTQMGQEVILRCVPISNHLYFYWYRQILGQKVEFLVSFYNNEISEKSEIFDDQFSVERPDGSNFTLKIRSTKLEDSAMYFCASTLSGDEQFFGPGTRLTVL.